Following are 19 T cell receptor beta chains from one sample sequenced in a study of blood T cell repertoires in COVID-19 (dated by TCRdb to the early 2020s). Library generation was performed with the immunoSEQ multiplex PCR assay. TCRdb mirrors the immuneACCESS table, restricted to in-frame sequences. Some clones are absent from its copies; in checked studies, under half trace to an unresolved V gene, and the reason for the others is unknown. This sample is represented by about 320,000 clones; roughly 90% of them were singletons. 2% to 3% of the sample goes to the ten largest clones. The source material was PBMCs or T cells enriched from blood (not recorded which). Receptors were obtained from a man between 60 and 75 years old who had recovered from COVID-19.

This clone was seen only once. The genes are TRBV19 and TRBJ1-6, with D possibly matching TRBD1 (6 bases). Germline CDR1 and CDR2: LNHDA and SQIVND (reference sequence). CDR3 length: 16 residues. The germline V and J ends were trimmed by 7 bases and 6 bases, with 19 bases remaining between them. CDR3 nucleotide sequence: TGTGCCAGTACTCAGTTCGCCCGGGACACTAATTCACCCCTCCACTTT. Its translation: CASTQFARDTNSPLHF.

V usage is TRBV7-8 and J usage is TRBJ2-5; 7 nucleotides agree with TRBD1. V was clipped by 6 bases and J by 5 bases; unmatched bases: 6. The V gene's germline CDR1 is SGHVS and CDR2 FQNEAQ. CDR3 length: 13 residues. The CDR3 nucleotides are TGTGCCAGCAGAGCAGGGGGTTGGGAGACCCAGTACTTC. This codes for CASRAGGWETQYF.

The chain employs TRBV6-6 and TRBJ2-3, with 9 bases aligning to TRBD2. This CDR3 has 15 residues. V lost 0 bases, J lost 6 bases, and 4 bases stayed unmatched. Germline V CDR1 and CDR2: MNHNY, SVGAGI (reference sequence). In DNA, the CDR3 is TGTGCCAGCAGTTACTCTGCGGGGGGGCAGGATACGCAGTATTTT. Protein sequence: CASSYSAGGQDTQYF.

The rearrangement uses TRBV10-3 and TRBJ2-3; D gene uncertain. V dropped 7 bases and J dropped 0 bases, with 8 bases sitting between them. This CDR3 has 13 residues. Germline loops: CDR1 ENHRY, CDR2 SYGVKD. The CDR3 loop is CAINTGSTDTQYF. The DNA of the CDR3 is TGTGCCATCAATACCGGGAGCACAGATACGCAGTATTTT.

The chain has TRBV12-3 or TRBV12-4 and TRBJ2-2; 8 bases fit TRBD1. J gave up 4 bases and V 7 bases, and 2 bases lay outside the gene matches. This CDR3 is built from 13 residues. Written as DNA, the CDR3 is TGTGCCAGCACGGGACAGGCCACCGGGGAGCTGTTTTTT. Translating it yields CASTGQATGELFF.

The V call is TRBV5-4, the J call TRBJ1-1; D call uncertain. The CDR3 is 14 amino acids. Trimming took off 1 base at V and 7 bases at J, with 14 bases between the two ends. Germline values: CDR1 SGHNT, CDR2 YYREEE (reference sequence). CDR3 sequence: CASSLIGGEGEAFF. In DNA, the CDR3 is TGTGCCAGCAGCTTGATCGGAGGCGAAGGTGAAGCTTTCTTT.

CDR3 nucleotide sequence: TGTGCCAGCAGCTTGGTCTCAGGGGGCCCCTACGAGCAGTACTTC. It specifies CASSLVSGGPYEQYF. The chain is built from TRBV5-6 and TRBJ2-7, with 8 bases aligning to TRBD1. The germline gives CDR1 SGHDT, CDR2 YYEEEE. The CDR3 contains 15 residues. The junction had 4 bases not matched to a gene; V was cut back by 0 bases and J by 2 bases.

The rearrangement joins TRBV2 to TRBJ1-2, with D perhaps TRBD1 (5 bases). Germline CDR1 and CDR2: SNHLY and FYNNEI. The CDR3 length is 14 residues. The germline V and J ends were trimmed by 11 bases and 2 bases, with 18 bases remaining between them. CDR3 nucleotides: TGTGCCGGAGTAGGGGACGGACTAAACTATGGCTACACCTTC. It codes for CAGVGDGLNYGYTF.

The gene calls are TRBV7-3 and TRBJ2-1, with 10 nucleotides matching TRBD2. Germline lookup yields CDR1 SGHTA and CDR2 FQGTGA. There are 17 residues in the CDR3. V lost 5 bases and J lost 0; bases outside the gene matches: 7. CDR3 in DNA: TGTGCCAGCAGCAAACTAGCGGGATTAAACTCCTACAATGAGCAGTTCTTC. Amino acids: CASSKLAGLNSYNEQFF.

This clone was recorded only once. The genes are TRBV12-3 or TRBV12-4 and TRBJ1-1; D is unresolved. Trimming shortened V by 6 bases and J by 6 bases, and 11 bases separated the two germline ends. There are 12 residues in the CDR3. The CDR3 sequence: CASSLGSPEAFF. The CDR3 DNA follows: TGTGCCAGCAGCCTAGGAAGTCCTGAAGCTTTCTTT.

The chain joins TRBV6-1 to TRBJ2-3, with D perhaps matching TRBD2 (5 bases). V lost 0 bases and J 3 bases, leaving 13 bases between the germline ends. CDR1 is MNHNS, CDR2 SASEGT, per germline. The CDR3 contains 16 residues. Here the CDR3 reads CASSEALKRITDTQYF. The CDR3 nucleotides read TGTGCCAGCAGTGAAGCGCTGAAGCGGATTACAGATACGCAGTATTTT.

The CDR3 reads CASSYSGGGDEQYF. CDR3 bases: TGTGCCAGCAGTTACTCGGGCGGGGGGGACGAGCAGTACTTC. This chain links TRBV6-5 with TRBJ2-7; 9 positions agree with TRBD2. CDR1 and CDR2 from the germline V gene are MNHEY and SVGAGI. This CDR3 spans 14 amino acids. J lost 5 bases, V lost 0 bases, and 2 bases had no gene match.

The V call is TRBV6-6, the J call TRBJ1-1, with D perhaps TRBD1 (5 bases). This CDR3 contains 14 residues. V lost 6 bases and J lost 1, with 12 bases in between. The germline V gene has CDR1 MNHNY and CDR2 SVGAGI (reference sequence). In DNA form, the CDR3 reads TGTGCCAGCAGGAGCGGGGCCGGGAACACTGAAGCTTTCTTT. Its protein product is CASRSGAGNTEAFF.

The CDR3 reads CASSLADSYEQYF. The CDR3 bases are TGTGCCAGCTCTCTAGCGGATTCCTACGAGCAGTACTTC. This chain joins TRBV18 and TRBJ2-7, with TRBD2 identical over 7 bases. Losses at the gene ends were 6 bases for V and 1 base for J; bases not matched to a gene: 3. This CDR3 spans 13 amino acids. Germline lookup yields CDR1 KGHSH and CDR2 LQKENI.

The chain joins TRBV30 to TRBJ2-7; D may be TRBD1 (6 bases). Between the trimmed V and J ends, which lost 5 bases and 4 bases, there was a span of 15 bases. CDR3 length: 13 amino acids. The germline gives CDR1 GTSNPN, CDR2 SVGIG (reference sequence). DNA for the CDR3: TGTGCCTGGGAGGCAGGGGTGGGGTACGAGCAGTACTTC. Translated, it gives CAWEAGVGYEQYF.

The CDR3 nucleotides read TGTGCCAGCAGCCGTCGACAGGGCCCTAATGAAGCTTTCTTT. This sequence encodes CASSRRQGPNEAFF. V is TRBV13 and J is TRBJ1-1; TRBD1 matches at 7 bases. The CDR3 has 14 residues. J was trimmed by 7 bases and V by 5 bases; bases with no gene match: 10. Germline lookup yields CDR1 PRHDT and CDR2 FYEKMQ (reference sequence).

The V and J genes are TRBV28 and TRBJ1-5; D is unclear. V dropped 7 bases and J dropped 0 bases, with 10 bases sitting between them. The germline V gene encodes CDR1 MDHEN and CDR2 SYDVKM. This CDR3 region has 14 residues. The CDR3 DNA is TGTGCCAGCATTAGCGGTTATAGCAATCAGCCCCAGCATTTT. The encoded protein is CASISGYSNQPQHF. Full variable domain (outside the CDR3, taken from reference TRBV28 and TRBJ1-5): DVKVTQSSRYLVKRTGEKVFLECVQDMDHENMFWYRQDPGLGLRLIYFSYDVKMKEKGDIPEGYSVSREKKERFSLILESASTNQTSMYLCASISGYSNQPQHFGDGTRLSIL.

CDR3 amino acids: CASRPPGQGLNTQYF. CDR3 sequence (DNA): TGCGCCAGCCGACCGCCGGGACAGGGTTTGAATACGCAGTATTTT. This rearrangement joins TRBV5-1 to TRBJ2-3, with 9 bases that match TRBD1. Germline CDR1 is SGHRS and CDR2 is YFSETQ. The CDR3 has 15 residues. The J segment lost 7 bases and the V segment lost 7 bases, leaving 13 bases of the junction unmatched.

This clone was seen more than once but under ten times. The chain has TRBV10-3 and TRBJ2-3; 10 nucleotides line up with TRBD1. Germline V gene lookup returns CDR1 ENHRY and CDR2 SYGVKD. CDR3 length: 17 residues. After removal of 3 bases from V and 2 bases from J, the junction contained 8 bases not matched to a gene. CDR3: CAISDPDRGRDTDTQYF. CDR3 nucleotides: TGTGCCATCAGTGACCCCGACAGGGGGCGAGACACAGATACGCAGTATTTT.